These 29 T cell receptor beta chains were all obtained from the same sample, sequenced in a study of Ad26.COV2.S vaccination and SARS-CoV-2 variants. Using immunoSEQ multiplex PCR, the repertoire was profiled, and TCRdb retains in-frame clones only, with some absent. The table has about 680,000 clones, approximately 88% seen once. Treatment indicated: around 19 received Ad26.COV2.S at low or high dose, single or two shots; a few received placebo; per-sample allocation not given. After the first vaccine or placebo injection, samples were drawn on day 63. Sequenced here: peripheral blood, sampled in a trial of Ad26.COV2.S vaccine versus placebo. The receptors shown here come from a person between 18 and 65 years old who received the Ad26.COV2.S COVID-19 vaccine or a placebo.

This chain uses TRBV6-5 with TRBJ1-2; TRBD1 aligns across 11 bases. Unmatched junction bases numbered 9, after V lost 8 bases and J lost 7 bases. This CDR3 is 14 amino acids long. CDR1 and CDR2 (germline): MNHEY, SVGAGI. DNA of the CDR3: TGTGCCAGCCTTGTGGGACAGGGGGTCGGTGGCTACACCTTC. This codes for CASLVGQGVGGYTF.

The chain combines TRBV6-5 with TRBJ1-1; D is undetermined. Trimming cost V 4 bases and J 4 bases, with 10 bases left between them. Germline V gene lookup returns CDR1 MNHEY and CDR2 SVGAGI. The CDR3 has 13 residues. CDR3 nucleotide sequence: TGTGCCAGCAGTTTCTTGGACTCCACTGAAGCTTTCTTT. Its translation: CASSFLDSTEAFF.

V usage is TRBV10-3 and J usage is TRBJ2-7; D is possibly TRBD2 (6 bases). Germline V gene lookup returns CDR1 ENHRY and CDR2 SYGVKD. Trimming removed 3 bases at V and 0 bases at J, with 15 bases between. This CDR3 is 16 amino acids long. Here the CDR3 reads CAISDGRPMSSYEQYF. In nucleotides, the CDR3 is TGTGCCATCAGTGATGGGAGGCCGATGAGCTCCTACGAGCAGTACTTC.

The rearrangement joins TRBV30 to TRBJ1-3; D remains unclear. The CDR3 is made up of 13 amino acids. With 0 bases removed from V and 9 bases from J, the gap between germline ends came to 12 bases. CDR1 GTSNPN and CDR2 SVGIG come from the germline V gene (reference sequence). As DNA, the CDR3 is TGTGCCTGGAGTGTAGCCAGTGGAGGCACCATATATTTT. Translation gives CAWSVASGGTIYF.

The chain joins TRBV10-1 to TRBJ2-3; 7 bases match TRBD2. CDR1 WNHNN and CDR2 SYGVQD come from the germline V gene (reference sequence). The CDR3 has 14 amino acids. The trim removed 6 bases at V and 3 bases at J, leaving 6 bases unmatched. CDR3: CASSGAGATDTQYF. In nucleotides, the CDR3 is TGCGCCAGCAGCGGGGCGGGAGCGACAGATACGCAGTATTTT.

The chain carries TRBV9 and TRBJ1-4; D unclear. The germline gives CDR1 SGDLS, CDR2 YYNGEE. The CDR3 has 19 residues. V lost 0 bases to trimming and J lost 0 bases, with 18 bases between them. The CDR3 spells CASSVGERIAFATNEKLFF. CDR3 coding DNA: TGTGCCAGCAGCGTAGGGGAGAGGATAGCTTTTGCAACTAATGAAAAACTGTTTTTT.

The table lists this clone with a count of one. The chain couples TRBV7-2 to TRBJ2-7; the D is unclear. Germline CDR1 and CDR2: SGHTA and FQGNSA. CDR3 size: 13 residues. V gave up 2 bases and J gave up 6 bases, with 11 bases separating them. CDR3 sequence reads: CASSLKPKGEQYF. CDR3 DNA sequence: TGTGCCAGCAGCTTAAAACCCAAGGGCGAGCAGTACTTC.

This clone occurred once. The chain couples TRBV6-4 to TRBJ1-5; D uncertain. This CDR3 has 14 amino acids. CDR1 is MRHNA, CDR2 SNTAGT, per germline. The ends were cut back, 1 base at V and 1 base at J, with 5 bases in the middle. The CDR3: CASSDWASNQPQHF. CDR3 DNA sequence: TGTGCCAGCAGTGACTGGGCGAGCAATCAGCCCCAGCATTTT.

The rearrangement links TRBV29-1 to TRBJ2-7; D not certain. The CDR3 contains 13 residues. V was trimmed by 0 bases and J by 0 bases, leaving 6 bases between them. The germline V gene encodes CDR1 SQVTM and CDR2 ANQGSEA. CDR3 loop: CSVEDSDSYEQYF. CDR3 bases: TGCAGCGTTGAAGACAGTGACTCCTACGAGCAGTACTTC.

The chain is built from TRBV15 and TRBJ2-3; D ambiguous. The ends were cut back, 0 bases at V and 5 bases at J, with 6 bases in the middle. Looked up from germline, CDR1 is LNHNV and CDR2 is YYDKDF (reference sequence). CDR3 length: 13 residues. The CDR3 nucleotides are TGTGCCACCAGCAGAGATACAAGAGATACGCAGTATTTT. Translating gives CATSRDTRDTQYF.

This chain joins TRBV5-6 and TRBJ2-6; D gene uncertain. This CDR3 contains 15 residues. Trimming stripped 0 bases from V and 0 bases from J, with 4 bases between. Germline CDR1 and CDR2: SGHDT and YYEEEE. The CDR3 reads CASSLVLSGANVLTF. The CDR3, as DNA: TGTGCCAGCAGCTTGGTGCTCTCTGGGGCCAACGTCCTGACTTTC.

This sequence joins TRBV3-1 (or the pseudogene TRBV3-2) and TRBJ1-2, with 8 bases fitting TRBD1. The CDR3 length is 15 residues. CDR1 is LGHDT, CDR2 YNNKEL, per germline (reference sequence). J lost 7 bases, V lost 2 bases, and 9 bases had no gene match. CDR3: CASSQTDRAIGGYTF. The CDR3 DNA is TGTGCCAGCAGCCAAACGGACAGGGCGATCGGTGGCTACACCTTC.

The CDR3 coding sequence is TGTGCCAGCAGCTATCCTCCCGGCACAGATACGCAGTATTTT. Amino acids: CASSYPPGTDTQYF. This chain uses TRBV7-9 with TRBJ2-3; D is ambiguous. CDR3 length: 14 residues. CDR1 SEHNR and CDR2 FQNEAQ come from the germline V gene (reference sequence). Trimming took off 4 bases at V and 1 base at J, with 9 bases between the two ends. Full variable domain (missing parts from reference TRBV7-9 and TRBJ2-3): DTGVSQNPRHKITKRGQNVTFRCDPISEHNRLYWYRQTLGQGPEFLTYFQNEAQLEKSRLLSDRFSAERPKGSFSTLEIQRTEQGDSAMYLCASSYPPGTDTQYFGPGTRLTVL.

The CDR3 DNA reads TGTGCCAGCAGCTCTAGCGGGAGCCCATACGAGCAGTACTTC. As protein: CASSSSGSPYEQYF. V usage is TRBV6-5 and J usage is TRBJ2-7; 10 bases are a match to TRBD2. The germline V gene has CDR1 MNHEY and CDR2 SVGAGI. This CDR3 is built from 14 residues. Trimming took 6 bases from V and 4 from J; bases not matched to a gene: 6.

This chain links TRBV7-2 with TRBJ2-1; D tentatively fits TRBD1 or TRBD2 (5 bases each). The ends were cut back, 2 bases at V and 11 bases at J, with 19 bases in the middle. Germline assignment: CDR1 SGHTA and CDR2 FQGNSA. The CDR3 extends over 15 amino acids. The chain's CDR3 is CASSLSGPYGPKQFF. CDR3 coding DNA: TGTGCCAGCAGCTTATCGGGGCCGTACGGGCCTAAGCAGTTCTTC.

This chain connects TRBV9 to TRBJ2-1; 14 nucleotides match TRBD2. J was trimmed by 8 bases and V by 4 bases; bases with no gene match: 5. This CDR3 region has 15 residues. Germline CDR1 and CDR2: SGDLS and YYNGEE. The chain's CDR3 is CASSQTSGGVYEQFF. CDR3 DNA sequence: TGTGCCAGCAGCCAGACTAGCGGGGGGGTCTATGAGCAGTTCTTC. The full variable domain, with the rest looked up from reference TRBV9 and TRBJ2-1, is DSGVTQTPKHLITATGQRVTLRCSPRSGDLSVYWYQQSLDQGLQFLIQYYNGEERAKGNILERFSAQQFPDLHSELNLSSLELGDSALYFCASSQTSGGVYEQFFGPGTRLTVL.

The chain recombines TRBV19 with TRBJ2-2; D is unclear. From germline, CDR1 is LNHDA and CDR2 SQIVND (reference sequence). The CDR3 runs to 15 residues. V was pared by 7 bases and J by 4 bases, with 16 bases between. CDR3 in amino acids: CASTGGRPITGELFF. In nucleotides, the CDR3 is TGTGCCAGTACTGGCGGACGTCCCATCACCGGGGAGCTGTTTTTT. Supplemented by reference TRBV19 and TRBJ2-2, the full variable domain reads DGGITQSPKYLFRKEGQNVTLSCEQNLNHDAMYWYRQDPGQGLRLIYYSQIVNDFQKGDIAEGYSVSREKKESFPLTVTSAQKNPTAFYLCASTGGRPITGELFFGEGSRLTVL.

The V gene is TRBV5-8, the J gene TRBJ2-7; D might be TRBD1 (6 bases). V lost 0 bases to trimming and J lost 0 bases, with 16 bases between them. The CDR3 is made up of 17 amino acids. Germline V gene lookup returns CDR1 SGHTS and CDR2 YDEGEE. CDR3 bases: TGTGCCAGCAGCTTGGCTCCGGACAGTTTCTACTCCTACGAGCAGTACTTC. Its protein is CASSLAPDSFYSYEQYF.

This clone was detected a few times. J is TRBJ1-2 and V is TRBV30, with TRBD1 as a possible D gene (5 bases). This CDR3 contains 13 residues. Germline V lookup: CDR1 GTSNPN, CDR2 SVGIG (reference sequence). V lost 0 bases, J lost 4 bases, and 9 bases lay in between. Written as DNA, the CDR3 is TGTGCCTGGAGTGTAAAGGGACCCTATGGCTACACCTTC. This codes for CAWSVKGPYGYTF.

This CDR3 is CASSPSAALAGETQYF. The DNA of the CDR3 is TGTGCCAGCAGCCCATCTGCCGCGCTAGCGGGGGAGACCCAGTACTTC. The rearrangement uses TRBV7-2 and TRBJ2-5; 9 positions agree with TRBD2. J lost 5 bases, V lost 5 bases, and 12 bases had no gene match. Germline assignment: CDR1 SGHTA and CDR2 FQGNSA. CDR3 length: 16 residues.

This chain links TRBV15 with TRBJ1-3, with unresolved D. Between the trimmed V and J ends, which lost 4 bases and 1 base, there was a span of 14 bases. The CDR3 sequence is 16 residues long. Germline-derived CDR1 and CDR2 are LNHNV and YYDKDF (reference sequence). The CDR3 region is CATSTPTASSGNTIYF. The CDR3 nucleotides read TGTGCCACCAGCACCCCGACCGCGAGTTCTGGAAACACCATATATTTT.

The chain combines TRBV4-2 with TRBJ2-2; D gene ambiguous. The germline V and J ends were trimmed by 0 bases and 5 bases, with 10 bases remaining between them. The CDR3 runs to 15 residues. Per the germline V gene, CDR1 is LGHNA and CDR2 is YNFKEQ. The CDR3 region is CASSQDRLETGELFF. The CDR3 DNA sequence: TGTGCCAGCAGCCAAGACAGACTTGAGACCGGGGAGCTGTTTTTT.

The gene calls are TRBV19 and TRBJ2-6; D is uncertain. Germline V CDR1 and CDR2: LNHDA, SQIVND (reference sequence). V dropped 3 bases and J dropped 4 bases, with 7 bases sitting between them. The CDR3 has 14 residues. The chain's CDR3 is CASSISAGANVLTF. CDR3 bases: TGTGCCAGTAGTATCTCCGCGGGGGCCAACGTCCTGACTTTC.

The rearrangement uses TRBV6-5 and TRBJ2-7; D may be TRBD2 (6 bases). Trimming removed 5 bases at V and 2 bases at J, with 16 bases between. The germline V gene encodes CDR1 MNHEY and CDR2 SVGAGI. The CDR3 spans 15 residues. Here the CDR3 reads CASSPPTSSAYEQYF. CDR3 DNA sequence: TGTGCCAGCAGTCCCCCAACTAGCAGCGCCTACGAGCAGTACTTC.

This chain joins TRBV30 and TRBJ1-2; no clear D gene. In germline, CDR1 is GTSNPN, CDR2 SVGIG (reference sequence). The CDR3 has 15 amino acids. V dropped 3 bases and J dropped 4 bases, with 18 bases sitting between them. The CDR3 protein is CAWSGLLTGLYGYTF. CDR3 in DNA: TGTGCCTGGAGCGGACTGTTAACGGGTCTCTATGGCTACACCTTC.

The chain carries TRBV12-3 or TRBV12-4 and TRBJ2-7; D uncertain. Trimming shortened V by 2 bases and J by 6 bases, and 11 bases separated the two germline ends. This CDR3 is built from 13 residues. The CDR3 loop is CASSLLRLGEQYF. The CDR3 DNA follows: TGTGCCAGCAGTTTATTACGTTTGGGCGAGCAGTACTTC.

The chain is built from TRBV9 and TRBJ2-1, with D possibly being TRBD1 or TRBD2 (5 bases each). CDR3 length: 14 amino acids. Deletions cut 4 bases from V and 5 bases from J, with 13 bases between. Germline V gives CDR1 SGDLS, CDR2 YYNGEE. CDR3 amino acids: CASSLLGTNNEQFF. For the CDR3, the DNA is TGTGCCAGCAGCCTGCTCGGGACGAACAATGAGCAGTTCTTC.

This clone was recorded once. The chain employs TRBV5-1 and TRBJ2-3, with TRBD2 matching over 7 bases. This CDR3 spans 14 amino acids. Per germline, CDR1 SGHRS and CDR2 YFSETQ. V lost 4 bases and J lost 2; bases outside the gene matches: 4. CDR3 region: CASSPGTTTDTQYF. The DNA of the CDR3 is TGCGCCAGCAGCCCGGGGACTACCACAGATACGCAGTATTTT.

The chain recombines TRBV7-6 with TRBJ1-1; 8 bases are shared with TRBD1. The CDR3 totals 16 residues. With 5 bases clipped from V and 4 bases from J, the junction kept 12 bases outside the gene matches. The germline gives CDR1 SGHVS, CDR2 FNYEAQ. The DNA of the CDR3 is TGTGCCAGCAGCCCGAGACCTGGACAGGGCGGCACTGAAGCTTTCTTT. This sequence encodes CASSPRPGQGGTEAFF.